The clone carrying this T cell receptor (beta chain) was found a few times. Antigen: not known. The data were obtained in a study of cytomegalovirus exposure and HLA in healthy donors. Across the whole study: Earlier work reported approximately 110 million unique TCR beta sequences from about 190 million T cells. General study findings and limits: It was reported in a later analysis that an Asian-associated ancestry cluster showed fewer N-insertions than the 666-donor mean. The likely explanation for a cluster of highly shared sequence variants was sequencing artifact.

Amplification used 60 Vbeta primers and 13 Jbeta primers. TCRdb's copy holds only in-frame clones and misses some; the assay was immunoSEQ multiplex PCR. In the table there are around 55,000 clones, 65% to 85% of which are singletons. Germline V gene sequence: CDR1 MDHEN, CDR2 SYDVKM. V lost 1 base and J 2 bases, leaving 18 bases between the germline ends. The CDR3 spans 17 residues. The TCR was taken from a female donor in good health and CMV-seronegative. The sample consisted of PBMCs. This chain connects TRBV28 to TRBJ2-7, with a tentative D call TRBD2 (6 bases). DNA of the CDR3: TGTGCCAGCAGTTTATTACTTGGGACTCCCCTTACCTACGAGCAGTACTTC. Translated, it gives CASSLLLGTPLTYEQYF.